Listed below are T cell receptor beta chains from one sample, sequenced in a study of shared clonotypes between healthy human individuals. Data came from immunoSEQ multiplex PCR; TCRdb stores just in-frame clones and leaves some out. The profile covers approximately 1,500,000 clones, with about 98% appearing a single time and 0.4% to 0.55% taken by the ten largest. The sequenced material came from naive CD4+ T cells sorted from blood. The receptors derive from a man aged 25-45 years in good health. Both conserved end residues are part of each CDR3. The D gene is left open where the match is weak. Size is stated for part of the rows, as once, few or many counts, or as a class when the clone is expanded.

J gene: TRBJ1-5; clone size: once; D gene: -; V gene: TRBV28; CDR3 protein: CASSPPAVQPQHF; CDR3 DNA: TGTGCCAGCAGTCCACCTGCGGTTCAGCCCCAGCATTTT
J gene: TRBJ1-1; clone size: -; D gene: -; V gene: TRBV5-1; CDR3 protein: CASSLLGQNTEAFF; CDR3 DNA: TGCGCCAGCAGCTTGCTGGGACAGAACACTGAAGCTTTCTTT
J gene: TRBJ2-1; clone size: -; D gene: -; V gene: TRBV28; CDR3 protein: CASSLRPDSPQFF; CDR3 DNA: TGTGCCAGCAGTTTGAGGCCGGACAGCCCACAGTTCTTC
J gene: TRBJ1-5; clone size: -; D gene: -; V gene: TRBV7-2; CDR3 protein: CASSPQGRVNQPQHF; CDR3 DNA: TGTGCCAGCAGCCCGCAGGGGAGGGTCAATCAGCCCCAGCATTTT
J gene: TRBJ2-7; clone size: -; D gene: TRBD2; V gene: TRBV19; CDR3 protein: CASSLRLAGNEQYF; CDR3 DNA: TGTGCCAGTAGTCTTCGACTAGCGGGAAACGAGCAGTACTTC
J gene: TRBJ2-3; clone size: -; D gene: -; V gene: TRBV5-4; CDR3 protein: CASSLTRGGTDTQYF; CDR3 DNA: TGTGCCAGCAGCTTGACGCGCGGGGGCACAGATACGCAGTATTTT
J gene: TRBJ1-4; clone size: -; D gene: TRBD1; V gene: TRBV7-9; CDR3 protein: CASRPTTGAANEKLFF; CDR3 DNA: TGTGCCAGCAGACCAACGACAGGGGCGGCTAATGAAAAACTGTTTTTT
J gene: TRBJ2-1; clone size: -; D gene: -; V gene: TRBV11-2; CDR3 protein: CASSSQFQGQQFF; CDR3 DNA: TGTGCCAGCAGCTCACAATTTCAGGGGCAGCAGTTCTTC
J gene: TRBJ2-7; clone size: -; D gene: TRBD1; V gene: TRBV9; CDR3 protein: CASSRGQGPDGYEQYF; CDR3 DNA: TGTGCCAGCAGCCGGGGACAGGGGCCTGATGGCTACGAGCAGTACTTC
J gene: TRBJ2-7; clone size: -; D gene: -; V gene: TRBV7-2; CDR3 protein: CASSLGRFYEQYF; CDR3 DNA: TGTGCCAGCAGCTTAGGTCGTTTCTACGAGCAGTACTTC
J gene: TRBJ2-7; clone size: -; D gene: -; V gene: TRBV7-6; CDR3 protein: CASSLAPPGGTGAYEQYF; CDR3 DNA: TGTGCCAGCAGCTTAGCGCCTCCGGGTGGGACTGGTGCCTACGAGCAGTACTTC
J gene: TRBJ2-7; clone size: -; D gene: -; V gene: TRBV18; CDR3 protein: CASSPPPRRELAFRYEQYF; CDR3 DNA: TGTGCCAGCTCACCACCACCTAGGAGGGAACTAGCCTTTCGCTACGAGCAGTACTTC
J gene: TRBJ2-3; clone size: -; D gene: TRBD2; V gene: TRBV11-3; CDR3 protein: CASSLRGGASGSLRTDTQYF; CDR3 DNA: TGTGCCAGCAGCCTCCGGGGGGGGGCTAGCGGCAGTCTTAGGACAGATACGCAGTATTTT
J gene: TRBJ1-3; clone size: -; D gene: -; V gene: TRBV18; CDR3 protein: CASSPSNTIYF; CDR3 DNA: TGTGCCAGCTCACCCTCGAACACCATATATTTT
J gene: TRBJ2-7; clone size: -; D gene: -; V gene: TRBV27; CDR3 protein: CASSLSGLYEQYF; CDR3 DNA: TGTGCCAGCAGTTTATCCGGTCTCTACGAGCAGTACTTC
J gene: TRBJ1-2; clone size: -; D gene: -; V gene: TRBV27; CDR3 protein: CASSSRQNYGYTF; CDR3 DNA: TGTGCCAGCAGTTCCCGACAGAACTATGGCTACACCTTC
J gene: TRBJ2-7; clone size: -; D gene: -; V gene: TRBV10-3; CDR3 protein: CAITGGRGEQYF; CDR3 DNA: TGTGCCATCACTGGGGGTCGGGGAGAGCAGTACTTC
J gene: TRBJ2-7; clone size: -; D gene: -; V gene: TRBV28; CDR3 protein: CASSPDMYEQYF; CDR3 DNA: TGTGCCAGCAGTCCCGACATGTACGAGCAGTACTTC
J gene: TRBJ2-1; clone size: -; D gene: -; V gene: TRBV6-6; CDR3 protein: CASLGSLTVYNEQFF; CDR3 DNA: TGTGCCAGCCTAGGATCCCTGACAGTTTACAATGAGCAGTTCTTC
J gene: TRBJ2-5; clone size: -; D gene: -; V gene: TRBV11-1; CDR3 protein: CASSFQQSGETQYF; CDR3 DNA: TGTGCCAGCAGCTTCCAGCAAAGTGGGGAGACCCAGTACTTC
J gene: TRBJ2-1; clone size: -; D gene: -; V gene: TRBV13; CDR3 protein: CASSPTPRQNEQFF; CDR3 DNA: TGTGCCAGCAGCCCCACACCGCGACAGAATGAGCAGTTCTTC
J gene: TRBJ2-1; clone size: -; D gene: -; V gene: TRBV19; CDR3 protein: CASSMGRRGANEQFF; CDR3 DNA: TGTGCCAGTAGTATGGGGAGACGAGGGGCAAATGAGCAGTTCTTC
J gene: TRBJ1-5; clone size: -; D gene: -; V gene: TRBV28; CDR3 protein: CASFPGGGQPQHF; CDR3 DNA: TGTGCCAGCTTCCCCGGAGGAGGTCAGCCCCAGCATTTT
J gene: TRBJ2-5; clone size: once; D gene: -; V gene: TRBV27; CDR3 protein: CASSFRVRETQYF; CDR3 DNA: TGTGCCAGCAGTTTTCGGGTCCGGGAGACCCAGTACTTC
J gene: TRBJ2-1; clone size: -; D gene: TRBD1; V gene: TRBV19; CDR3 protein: CASRQGIYNEQFF; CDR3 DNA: TGTGCCAGTCGACAGGGCATCTACAATGAGCAGTTCTTC
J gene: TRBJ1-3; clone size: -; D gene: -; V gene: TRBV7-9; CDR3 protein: CASSLDFGDIAGNTIYF; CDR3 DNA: TGTGCCAGCAGCTTAGATTTCGGGGACATCGCTGGAAACACCATATATTTT
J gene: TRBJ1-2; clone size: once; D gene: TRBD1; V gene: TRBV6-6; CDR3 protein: CASSFGTGDYGYTF; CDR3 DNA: TGTGCCAGCAGTTTCGGGACAGGGGACTATGGCTACACCTTC
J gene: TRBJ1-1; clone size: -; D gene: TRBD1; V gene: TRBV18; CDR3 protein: CASSPGLTGTGETEAFF; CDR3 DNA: TGTGCCAGCTCACCTGGCCTTACCGGGACAGGGGAAACTGAAGCTTTCTTT
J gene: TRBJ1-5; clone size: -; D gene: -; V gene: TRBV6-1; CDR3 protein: CASGRESYQPQHF; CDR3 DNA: TGTGCCAGCGGTCGGGAATCCTATCAGCCCCAGCATTTT
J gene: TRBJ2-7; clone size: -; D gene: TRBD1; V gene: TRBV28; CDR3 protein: CASSDYQQPGQGRQQYF; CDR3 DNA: TGTGCCAGCAGCGATTATCAACAACCGGGACAGGGTCGTCAGCAGTACTTC
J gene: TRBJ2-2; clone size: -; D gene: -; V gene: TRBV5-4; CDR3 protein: CASSSHQAPSTGELFF; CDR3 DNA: TGTGCCAGCAGCTCCCACCAGGCCCCGAGCACCGGGGAGCTGTTTTTT
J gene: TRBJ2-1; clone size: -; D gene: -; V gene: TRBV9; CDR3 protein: CASSLDSYNEQFF; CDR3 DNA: TGTGCCAGCAGCTTAGACTCCTACAATGAGCAGTTCTTC
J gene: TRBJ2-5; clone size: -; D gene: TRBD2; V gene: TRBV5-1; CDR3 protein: CASTSKTTSAQETQYF; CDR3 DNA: TGCGCCAGCACCTCGAAGACGACTAGCGCCCAAGAGACCCAGTACTTC
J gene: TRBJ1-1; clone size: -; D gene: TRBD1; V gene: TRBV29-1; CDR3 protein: CSVRGRSMDEAFF; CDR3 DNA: TGCAGCGTCAGGGGGCGAAGTATGGATGAAGCTTTCTTT
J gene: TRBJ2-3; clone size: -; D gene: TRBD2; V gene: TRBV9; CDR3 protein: CASSESGRAGYTQYF; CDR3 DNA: TGTGCCAGCAGCGAGAGCGGGAGGGCCGGGTATACGCAGTATTTT
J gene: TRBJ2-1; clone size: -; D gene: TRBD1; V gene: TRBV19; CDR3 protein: CASSTRDSYNEQFF; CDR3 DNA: TGTGCCAGTAGTACCCGGGACAGCTACAATGAGCAGTTCTTC
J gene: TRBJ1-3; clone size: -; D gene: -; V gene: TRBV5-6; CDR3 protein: CASSLRPGNTIYF; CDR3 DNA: TGTGCCAGCAGCTTGAGGCCTGGAAACACCATATATTTT
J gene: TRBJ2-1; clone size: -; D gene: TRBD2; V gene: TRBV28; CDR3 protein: CASSFAGVFEQFF; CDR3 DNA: TGTGCCAGCAGTTTTGCGGGAGTTTTTGAGCAGTTCTTC
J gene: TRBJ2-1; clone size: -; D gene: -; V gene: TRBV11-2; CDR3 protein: CASSLGPTPYNEQFF; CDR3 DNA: TGTGCCAGCAGCTTAGGGCCTACACCTTACAATGAGCAGTTCTTC
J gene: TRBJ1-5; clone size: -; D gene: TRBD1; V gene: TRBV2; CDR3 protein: CASSGQGNQPQHF; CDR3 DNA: TGTGCCAGCAGCGGACAGGGAAATCAGCCCCAGCATTTT
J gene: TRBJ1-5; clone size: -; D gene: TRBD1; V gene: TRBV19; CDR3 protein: CASSIQGAGPQHF; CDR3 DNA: TGTGCCAGTAGTATACAGGGGGCCGGCCCCCAGCATTTT
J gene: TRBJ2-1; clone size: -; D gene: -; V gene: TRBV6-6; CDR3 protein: CASQNSYNEQFF; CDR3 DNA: TGTGCCAGCCAGAACTCCTACAATGAGCAGTTCTTC
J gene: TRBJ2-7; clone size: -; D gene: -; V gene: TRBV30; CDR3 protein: CAWIPSDLFSYEQYF; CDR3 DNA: TGTGCCTGGATTCCTAGCGACCTCTTCTCCTACGAGCAGTACTTC
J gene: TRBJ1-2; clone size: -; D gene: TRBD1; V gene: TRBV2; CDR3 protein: CASSPPTGSVVNYGYTF; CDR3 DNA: TGTGCCAGCAGTCCCCCGACAGGGTCGGTTGTCAACTATGGCTACACCTTC
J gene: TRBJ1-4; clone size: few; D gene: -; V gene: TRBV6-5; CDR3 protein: CASSPGPYPEKLFF; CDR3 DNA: TGTGCCAGCAGCCCCGGACCTTACCCAGAAAAACTGTTTTTT
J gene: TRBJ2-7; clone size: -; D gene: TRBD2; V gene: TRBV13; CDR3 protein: CASSLAGLANYEQYF; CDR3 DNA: TGTGCCAGCAGCTTAGCGGGACTAGCCAACTACGAGCAGTACTTC
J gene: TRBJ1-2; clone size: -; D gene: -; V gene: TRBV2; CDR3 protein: CASSGDILRFFF; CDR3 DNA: TGTGCCAGCAGTGGGGACATCTTAAGGTTCTTCTTC
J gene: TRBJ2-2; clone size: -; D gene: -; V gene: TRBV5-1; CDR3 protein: CASSAATGNTGELFF; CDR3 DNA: TGCGCCAGCAGCGCTGCGACAGGTAACACCGGGGAGCTGTTTTTT
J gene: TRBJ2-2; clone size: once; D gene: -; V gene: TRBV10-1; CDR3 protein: CASSRDTNTGELFF; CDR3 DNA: TGCGCCAGCAGCCGGGACACGAACACCGGGGAGCTGTTTTTT
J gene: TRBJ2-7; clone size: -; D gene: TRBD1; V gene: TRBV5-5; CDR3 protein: CASSLVPGGYEQYF; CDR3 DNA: TGTGCCAGCAGCTTGGTCCCAGGGGGCTACGAGCAGTACTTC
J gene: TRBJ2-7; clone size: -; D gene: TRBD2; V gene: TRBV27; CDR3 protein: CASSSPLAGGRYEQYF; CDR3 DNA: TGTGCCAGCAGTTCGCCCCTAGCGGGAGGCCGCTACGAGCAGTACTTC